This T cell receptor beta chain was documented in a study of cytomegalovirus exposure and HLA in healthy donors. Study overall: Assignment to the Caucasian-associated ancestry cluster applied to less than 85% of the 300 to 500 genotyped donors.

General study results and limits: An observed cluster of highly shared sequence variants was recorded as a likely sequencing artifact. Follow-up analysis later connected one missense variant in DCLRE1C with trimming of TCR beta V- and J-genes.

The PCR employed 60 Vbeta primers together with 13 Jbeta primers. TCRdb keeps only in-frame clones here, not all; method: immunoSEQ multiplex PCR. The sample shows approximately 170,000 clones, around 78% of them seen only once. In regard to this clone: Its target is unknown.

The CDR3 is 11 amino acids. V dropped 5 bases and J dropped 6; count of bases not matched to a gene: 3. From germline, CDR1 is GTSNPN and CDR2 SVGIG (reference sequence). This receptor was obtained from a woman aged 40 to 55 in good health and CMV-seronegative. V usage is TRBV30 and J usage is TRBJ2-7; 8 positions agree with TRBD1. The sample comprised PBMCs. CDR3 sequence reads: CAWDDRGEQYF. CDR3 nucleotides: TGTGCCTGGGATGACAGGGGCGAGCAGTACTTC.